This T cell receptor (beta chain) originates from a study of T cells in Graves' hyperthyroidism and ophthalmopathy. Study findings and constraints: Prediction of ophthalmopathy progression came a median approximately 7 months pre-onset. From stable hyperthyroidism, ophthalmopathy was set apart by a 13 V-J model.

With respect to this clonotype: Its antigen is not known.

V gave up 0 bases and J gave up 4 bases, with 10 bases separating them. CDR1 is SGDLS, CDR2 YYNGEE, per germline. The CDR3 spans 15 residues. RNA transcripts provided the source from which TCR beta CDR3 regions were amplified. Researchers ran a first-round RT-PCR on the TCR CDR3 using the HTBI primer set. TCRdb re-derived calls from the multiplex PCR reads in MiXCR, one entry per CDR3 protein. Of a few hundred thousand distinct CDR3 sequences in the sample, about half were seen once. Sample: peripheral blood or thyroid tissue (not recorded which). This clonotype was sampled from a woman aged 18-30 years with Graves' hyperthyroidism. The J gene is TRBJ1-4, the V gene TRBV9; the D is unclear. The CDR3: CASSVVDRLNEKLFF. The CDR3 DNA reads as TGTGCCAGCAGCGTAGTGGACCGACTTAATGAAAAACTGTTTTTT.